The 14 T cell receptor beta chains given below trace back to one sample, sequenced in a study of blood T cell repertoires in COVID-19. The method was immunoSEQ multiplex PCR; TCRdb's version includes in-frame clones alone and lacks a portion of them. The sample has 250,000 to 350,000 clones; around 85% are singletons. The source material was peripheral blood. The receptors stem from a woman in her twenties or thirties who had recovered from COVID-19.

Only one count was recorded for this clone. The rearrangement joins TRBV6-5 to TRBJ2-2; 7 positions match TRBD2. V dropped 4 bases and J dropped 4; count of bases not matched to a gene: 6. CDR1 is MNHEY, CDR2 SVGAGI, per germline. The CDR3 covers 15 residues. CDR3 loop: CASSSTSEPTGELFF. CDR3 in DNA: TGTGCCAGCAGTTCAACTAGCGAACCCACCGGGGAGCTGTTTTTT.

V gene TRBV5-1 combines with J gene TRBJ2-3; perhaps TRBD1 as D (5 bases). This CDR3 has 14 amino acids. Germline assignment: CDR1 SGHRS and CDR2 YFSETQ. With 4 bases removed from V and 4 bases from J, the gap between germline ends came to 13 bases. The CDR3 spells CASSPSRAADTQYF. CDR3 DNA sequence: TGCGCCAGCAGCCCTTCCAGGGCGGCAGATACGCAGTATTTT.

This clone was seen a single time. J is TRBJ2-7 and V is TRBV5-1, with D uncertain. The CDR3 sequence is 13 residues long. Germline V gives CDR1 SGHRS, CDR2 YFSETQ. V was cut by 4 bases and J by 0 bases, with 8 bases left in between. The CDR3 DNA reads as TGCGCCAGCAGCCGTTTTAGCTCCTACGAGCAGTACTTC. The encoded protein is CASSRFSSYEQYF.

In this sample, this clone turned up once. The rearrangement joins TRBV4-2 to TRBJ2-3; TRBD2 matches 9 bases. Germline values: CDR1 LGHNA, CDR2 YNFKEQ. This CDR3 has 17 amino acids. V trimming: 1 base; J trimming: 4 bases; junction bases outside the gene matches: 9. The CDR3 spells CASSQGLADAPADTQYF. The CDR3 DNA is TGTGCCAGCAGCCAAGGACTAGCGGACGCCCCCGCAGATACGCAGTATTTT.

In this sample, this clone turned up once. V gene TRBV27 combines with J gene TRBJ1-1, with a possible D match to TRBD1 (5 bases). Between the trimmed V and J ends, which lost 2 bases and 6 bases, there was a span of 10 bases. The CDR3 length is 13 residues. CDR1 is MNHEY and CDR2 is SMNVEV in the germline V gene (reference sequence). Written as DNA, the CDR3 is TGTGCCAGCAGTTTAATCAGGGCCGCTGAAGCTTTCTTT. This codes for CASSLIRAAEAFF.

V and J are TRBV6-5 and TRBJ2-7; 7 bases align to TRBD2. The V segment lost 5 bases and the J segment 1 base; nucleotides outside the gene matches: 8. This CDR3 comprises 15 residues. Per germline, CDR1 MNHEY and CDR2 SVGAGI. The chain's CDR3 is CASSRASGPSYEQYF. CDR3 bases: TGTGCCAGCAGTCGGGCTAGCGGACCATCCTACGAGCAGTACTTC.

The chain uses TRBV4-2 and TRBJ2-1; 10 bases match TRBD2. The junction had 8 bases not matched to a gene; V was cut back by 0 bases and J by 0 bases. This CDR3 has 19 residues. CDR1 LGHNA and CDR2 YNFKEQ come from the germline V gene. The CDR3 DNA reads as TGTGCCAGCAGCCAAGATGCCGGGATAGCGGGAGGCTCCTACAATGAGCAGTTCTTC. Protein sequence: CASSQDAGIAGGSYNEQFF.

The V gene is TRBV19, the J gene TRBJ2-1; 8 nucleotides match TRBD2. V was clipped by 2 bases and J by 6 bases; unmatched bases: 6. In germline, CDR1 is LNHDA, CDR2 SQIVND (reference sequence). There are 15 residues in the CDR3. CDR3: CASSISGLAFNEQFF. The CDR3 bases are TGTGCCAGTAGTATATCCGGACTAGCATTCAATGAGCAGTTCTTC.

The V call is TRBV18, the J call TRBJ2-2; 9 bases are a match to TRBD1. The V gene's germline CDR1 is KGHSH and CDR2 LQKENI. Trimming cost V 3 bases and J 6 bases; bases outside gene matches: 5. This CDR3 has 15 residues. This CDR3 is CASSPRTGEAGELFF. In DNA form, the CDR3 reads TGTGCCAGCTCACCCCGGACAGGGGAGGCCGGGGAGCTGTTTTTT.

A single count supports this clone. The chain carries TRBV7-2 and TRBJ2-5, with D perhaps TRBD2 (6 bases). The ends were cut back, 1 base at V and 2 bases at J, with 11 bases in the middle. CDR3 size: 15 residues. Germline V lookup: CDR1 SGHTA, CDR2 FQGNSA. The CDR3 protein is CASSLVLTSQETQYF. The CDR3 DNA reads TGTGCCAGCAGCTTAGTGCTGACTAGTCAAGAGACCCAGTACTTC.

The chain carries TRBV4-2 and TRBJ2-3, with 8 bases lining up with TRBD1. The germline V gene encodes CDR1 LGHNA and CDR2 YNFKEQ. Trimming took 1 base from V and 3 from J; bases not matched to a gene: 9. The CDR3 length is 17 residues. CDR3 loop: CASSQAAQGALTDTQYF. The CDR3 coding sequence is TGTGCCAGCAGCCAAGCCGCTCAGGGGGCTCTGACAGATACGCAGTATTTT.

The gene calls are TRBV3-1 (or the pseudogene TRBV3-2) and TRBJ1-1, with 8 bases lining up with TRBD1. In germline, CDR1 is LGHDT, CDR2 YNNKEL (reference sequence). Trimming removed 5 bases from V and 5 bases from J; junction bases left unmatched: 7. The CDR3 covers 14 residues. Here the CDR3 DNA reads TGTGCCAGCAGCAACTTAGACAGGGGAACTGAAGCTTTCTTT. Translation: CASSNLDRGTEAFF.

This clone turned up a few times. The genes are TRBV28 and TRBJ1-5, with a possible D match to TRBD1 (5 bases). Germline-derived CDR1 and CDR2 are MDHEN and SYDVKM. CDR3 length: 16 residues. V lost 2 bases and J lost 6, with 17 bases in between. CDR3 DNA: TGTGCCAGCAGTTTACAGGGTCGGTCTCGATCTCAGCCCCAGCATTTT. Amino acid sequence: CASSLQGRSRSQPQHF.

The chain uses TRBV3-1 (or the pseudogene TRBV3-2) and TRBJ2-5; 8 bases agree with TRBD1. The CDR3 has 15 residues. The trim removed 3 bases at V and 6 bases at J, leaving 9 bases unmatched. Per germline, CDR1 LGHDT and CDR2 YNNKEL (reference sequence). The CDR3 here is CASSQVLDRAKTQYF. The CDR3 region has the DNA TGTGCCAGCAGCCAGGTACTGGACAGGGCGAAGACCCAGTACTTC.